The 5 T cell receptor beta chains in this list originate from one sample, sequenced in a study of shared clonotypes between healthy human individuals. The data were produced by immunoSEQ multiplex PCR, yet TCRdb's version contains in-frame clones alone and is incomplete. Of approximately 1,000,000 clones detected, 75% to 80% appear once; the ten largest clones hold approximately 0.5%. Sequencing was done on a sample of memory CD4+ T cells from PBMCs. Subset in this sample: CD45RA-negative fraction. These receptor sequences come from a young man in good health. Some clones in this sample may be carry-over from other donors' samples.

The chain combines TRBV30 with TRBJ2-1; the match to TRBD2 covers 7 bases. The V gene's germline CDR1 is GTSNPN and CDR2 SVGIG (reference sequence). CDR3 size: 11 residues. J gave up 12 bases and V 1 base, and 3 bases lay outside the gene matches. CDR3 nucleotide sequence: TGTGCCTGGAGTGGACGGGAGGCGCAGTTCTTC. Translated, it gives CAWSGREAQFF.

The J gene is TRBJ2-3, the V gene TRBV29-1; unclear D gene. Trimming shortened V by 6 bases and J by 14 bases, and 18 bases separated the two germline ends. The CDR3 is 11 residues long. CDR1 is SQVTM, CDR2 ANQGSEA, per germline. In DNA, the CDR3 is TGCAGCGTCCGGTATGGACCCACGAGGTATTTT. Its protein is CSVRYGPTRYF.

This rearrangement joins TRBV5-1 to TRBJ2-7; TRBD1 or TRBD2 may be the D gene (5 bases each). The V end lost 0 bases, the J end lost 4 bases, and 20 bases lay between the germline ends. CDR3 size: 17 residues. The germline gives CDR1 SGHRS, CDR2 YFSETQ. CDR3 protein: CASSLGPEVRAGYEQYF. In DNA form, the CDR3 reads TGCGCCAGCAGCTTGGGCCCGGAGGTCAGGGCCGGGTACGAGCAGTACTTC.

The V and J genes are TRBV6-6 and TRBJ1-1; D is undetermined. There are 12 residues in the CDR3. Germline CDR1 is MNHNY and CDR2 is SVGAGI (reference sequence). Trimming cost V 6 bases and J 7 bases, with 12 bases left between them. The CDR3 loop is CASSSRLFEAFF. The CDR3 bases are TGTGCCAGCAGCTCGCGACTTTTTGAAGCTTTCTTT.

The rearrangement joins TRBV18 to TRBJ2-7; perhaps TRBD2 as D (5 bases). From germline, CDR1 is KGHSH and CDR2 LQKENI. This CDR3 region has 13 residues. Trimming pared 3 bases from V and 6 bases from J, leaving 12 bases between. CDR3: CASSPPGIGEQYF. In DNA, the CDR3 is TGTGCCAGCTCACCCCCCGGGATTGGCGAGCAGTACTTC.